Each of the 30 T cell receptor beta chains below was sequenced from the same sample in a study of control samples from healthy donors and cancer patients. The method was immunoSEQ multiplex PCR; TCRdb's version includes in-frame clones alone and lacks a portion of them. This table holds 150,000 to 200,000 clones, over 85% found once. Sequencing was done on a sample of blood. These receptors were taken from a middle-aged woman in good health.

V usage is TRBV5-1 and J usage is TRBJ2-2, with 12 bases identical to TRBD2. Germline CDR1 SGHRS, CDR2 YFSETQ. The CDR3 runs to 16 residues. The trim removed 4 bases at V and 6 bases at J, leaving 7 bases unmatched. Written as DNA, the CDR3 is TGCGCCAGCAGCCCCAGACTAGCGGGAGTCTCCGGGGAGCTGTTTTTT. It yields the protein CASSPRLAGVSGELFF.

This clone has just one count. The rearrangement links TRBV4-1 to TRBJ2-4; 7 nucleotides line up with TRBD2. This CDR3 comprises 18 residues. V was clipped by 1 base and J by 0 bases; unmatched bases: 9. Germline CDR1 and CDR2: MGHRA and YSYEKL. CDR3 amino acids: CASSQGRVAGVAKNIQYF. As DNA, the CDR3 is TGCGCCAGCAGCCAAGGAAGAGTAGCGGGCGTAGCCAAAAACATTCAGTACTTC.

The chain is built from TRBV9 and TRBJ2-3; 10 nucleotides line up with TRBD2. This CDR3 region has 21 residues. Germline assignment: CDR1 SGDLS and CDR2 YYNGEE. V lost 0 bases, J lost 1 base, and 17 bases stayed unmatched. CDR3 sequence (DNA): TGTGCCAGCAGCGTAGATTTGGGAGGGAGGAGCGGGAGGGCCCGCACAGATACGCAGTATTTT. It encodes CASSVDLGGRSGRARTDTQYF.

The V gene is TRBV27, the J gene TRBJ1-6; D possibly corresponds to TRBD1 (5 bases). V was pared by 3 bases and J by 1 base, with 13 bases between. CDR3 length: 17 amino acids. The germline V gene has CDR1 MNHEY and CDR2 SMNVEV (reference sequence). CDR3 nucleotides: TGTGCCAGCAGTTTGAGCGGGGGTAGGTCCTATAATTCACCCCTCCACTTT. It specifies CASSLSGGRSYNSPLHF.

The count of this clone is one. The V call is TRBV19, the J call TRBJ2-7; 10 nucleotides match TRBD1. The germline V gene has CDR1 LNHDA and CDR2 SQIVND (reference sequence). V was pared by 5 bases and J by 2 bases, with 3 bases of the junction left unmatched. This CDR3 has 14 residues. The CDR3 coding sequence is TGTGCCAGTAGTGGACAGGGGGTCCCCTACGAGCAGTACTTC. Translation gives CASSGQGVPYEQYF.

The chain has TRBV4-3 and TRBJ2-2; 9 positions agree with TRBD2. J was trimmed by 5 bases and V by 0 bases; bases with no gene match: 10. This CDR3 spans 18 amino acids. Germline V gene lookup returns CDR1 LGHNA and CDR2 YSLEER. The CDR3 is CASSQDGRGGARTGELFF. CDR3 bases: TGCGCCAGCAGCCAAGACGGTCGCGGGGGGGCTAGGACCGGGGAGCTGTTTTTT.

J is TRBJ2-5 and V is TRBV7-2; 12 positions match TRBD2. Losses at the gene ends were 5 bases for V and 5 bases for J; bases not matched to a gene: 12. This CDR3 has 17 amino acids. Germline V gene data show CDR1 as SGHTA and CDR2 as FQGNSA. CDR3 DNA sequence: TGTGCCAGCAGCCCACTAGGACTAGCGGGAACCCAGGAGACCCAGTACTTC. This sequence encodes CASSPLGLAGTQETQYF.

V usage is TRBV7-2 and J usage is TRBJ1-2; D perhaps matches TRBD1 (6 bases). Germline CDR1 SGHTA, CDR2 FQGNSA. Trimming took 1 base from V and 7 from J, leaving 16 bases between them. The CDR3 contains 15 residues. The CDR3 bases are TGTGCCAGCAGCTTAGGGCCTCGGGGGGGCGCTGGCTACACCTTC. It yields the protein CASSLGPRGGAGYTF.

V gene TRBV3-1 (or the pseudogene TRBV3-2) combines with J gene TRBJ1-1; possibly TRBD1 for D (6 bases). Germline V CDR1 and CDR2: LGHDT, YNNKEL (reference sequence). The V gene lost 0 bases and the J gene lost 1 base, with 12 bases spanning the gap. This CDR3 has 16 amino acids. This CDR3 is CASSQDKGGSNTEAFF. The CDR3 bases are TGTGCCAGCAGCCAAGATAAGGGGGGGTCGAACACTGAAGCTTTCTTT.

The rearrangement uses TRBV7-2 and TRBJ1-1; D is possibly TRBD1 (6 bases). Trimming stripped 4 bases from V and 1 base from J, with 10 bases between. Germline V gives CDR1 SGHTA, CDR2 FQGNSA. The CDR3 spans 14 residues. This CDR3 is CASSSQTGNTEAFF. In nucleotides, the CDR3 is TGTGCCAGCAGCTCCCAGACAGGGAACACTGAAGCTTTCTTT.

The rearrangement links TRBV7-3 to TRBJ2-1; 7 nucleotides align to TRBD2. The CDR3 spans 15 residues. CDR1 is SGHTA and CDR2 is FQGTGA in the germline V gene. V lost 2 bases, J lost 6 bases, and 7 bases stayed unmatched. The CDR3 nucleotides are TGTGCCAGCAGCTTATGGAGCGGGGCTGGCAATGAGCAGTTCTTC. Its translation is CASSLWSGAGNEQFF.

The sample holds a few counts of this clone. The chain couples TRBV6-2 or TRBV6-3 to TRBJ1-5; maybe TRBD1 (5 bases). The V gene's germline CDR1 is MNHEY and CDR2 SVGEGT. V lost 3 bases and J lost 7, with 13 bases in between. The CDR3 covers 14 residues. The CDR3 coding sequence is TGTGCCAGCAGTTATCAAAGGGGCCAACAGCCCCAGCATTTT. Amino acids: CASSYQRGQQPQHF.

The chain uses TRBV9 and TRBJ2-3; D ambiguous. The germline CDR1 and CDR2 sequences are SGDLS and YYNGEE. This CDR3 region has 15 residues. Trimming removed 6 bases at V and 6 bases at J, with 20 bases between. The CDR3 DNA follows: TGTGCCAGCAAGGGTGCGGACGCTACGATGGATACGCAGTATTTT. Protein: CASKGADATMDTQYF.

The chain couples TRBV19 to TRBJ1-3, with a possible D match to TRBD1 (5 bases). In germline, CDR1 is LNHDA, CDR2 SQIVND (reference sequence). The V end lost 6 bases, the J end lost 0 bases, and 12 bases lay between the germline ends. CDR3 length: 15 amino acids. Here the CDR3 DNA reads TGTGCCAGTAGAACCTCGGGGGGCTCTGGAAACACCATATATTTT. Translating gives CASRTSGGSGNTIYF.

The CDR3 region is CASSLMQGGTEAFF. CDR3 bases: TGTGCCAGCAGCTTAATGCAGGGGGGCACTGAAGCTTTCTTT. The chain employs TRBV7-2 and TRBJ1-1; 7 nucleotides agree with TRBD1. Germline V gene sequence: CDR1 SGHTA, CDR2 FQGNSA. CDR3 length equals 14 residues. The J segment lost 4 bases and the V segment lost 2 bases, leaving 4 bases of the junction unmatched.

CDR3 loop: CASSVEGRNEKLFF. The CDR3 bases are TGTGCCAGCAGCGTAGAGGGGAGGAATGAAAAACTGTTTTTT. The chain recombines TRBV9 with TRBJ1-4, with D tentatively TRBD1 (5 bases). The CDR3 totals 14 residues. V was clipped by 0 bases and J by 5 bases, with 8 bases between them. Germline CDR1 SGDLS, CDR2 YYNGEE.

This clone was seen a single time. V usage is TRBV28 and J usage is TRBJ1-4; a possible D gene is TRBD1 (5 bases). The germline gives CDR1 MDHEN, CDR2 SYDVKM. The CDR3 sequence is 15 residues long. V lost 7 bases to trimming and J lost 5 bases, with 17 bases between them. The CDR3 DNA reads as TGTGCCAGCACCCCTGTCTGGGGGAAGAATGAAAAACTGTTTTTT. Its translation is CASTPVWGKNEKLFF.

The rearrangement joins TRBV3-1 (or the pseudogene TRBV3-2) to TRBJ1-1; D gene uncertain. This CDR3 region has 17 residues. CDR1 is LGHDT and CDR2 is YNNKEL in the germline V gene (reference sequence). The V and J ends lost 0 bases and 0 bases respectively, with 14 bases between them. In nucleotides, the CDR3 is TGTGCCAGCAGCCAAGAGGCACAGCGGTCCCTGAACACTGAAGCTTTCTTT. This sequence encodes CASSQEAQRSLNTEAFF.

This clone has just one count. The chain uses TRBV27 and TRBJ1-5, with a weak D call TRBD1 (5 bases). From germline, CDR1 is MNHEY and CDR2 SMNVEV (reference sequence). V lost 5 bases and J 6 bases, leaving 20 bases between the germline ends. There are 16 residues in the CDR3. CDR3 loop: CASSPRGGRRGQPQHF. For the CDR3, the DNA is TGTGCCAGCAGTCCACGGGGGGGAAGGCGAGGTCAGCCCCAGCATTTT.

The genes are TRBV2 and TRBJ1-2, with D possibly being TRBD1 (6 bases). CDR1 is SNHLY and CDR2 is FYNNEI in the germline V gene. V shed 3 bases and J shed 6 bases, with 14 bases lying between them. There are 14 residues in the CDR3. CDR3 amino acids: CASSEGARRNGYTF. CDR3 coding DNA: TGTGCCAGCAGTGAGGGGGCCCGGCGTAATGGCTACACCTTC.

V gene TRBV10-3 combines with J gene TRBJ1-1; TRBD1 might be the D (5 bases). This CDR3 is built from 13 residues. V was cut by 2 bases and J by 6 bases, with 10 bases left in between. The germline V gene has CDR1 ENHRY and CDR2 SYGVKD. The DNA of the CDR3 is TGTGCCATCAGTGAGCCGGGGGGGGCTGAAGCTTTCTTT. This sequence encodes CAISEPGGAEAFF.

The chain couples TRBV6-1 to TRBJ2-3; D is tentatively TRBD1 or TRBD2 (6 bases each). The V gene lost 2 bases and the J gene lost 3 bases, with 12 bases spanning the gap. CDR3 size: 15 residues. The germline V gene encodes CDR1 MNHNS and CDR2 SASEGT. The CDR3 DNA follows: TGTGCCAGCAGTGAAAGGGGGGCAGGTACAGATACGCAGTATTTT. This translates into CASSERGAGTDTQYF.

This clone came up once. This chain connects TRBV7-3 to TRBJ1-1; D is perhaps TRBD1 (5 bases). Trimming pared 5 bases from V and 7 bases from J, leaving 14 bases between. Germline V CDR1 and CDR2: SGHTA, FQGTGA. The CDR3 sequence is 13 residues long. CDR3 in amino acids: CASSVGVSGEAFF. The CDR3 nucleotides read TGTGCCAGCAGCGTAGGGGTTTCGGGTGAAGCTTTCTTT.

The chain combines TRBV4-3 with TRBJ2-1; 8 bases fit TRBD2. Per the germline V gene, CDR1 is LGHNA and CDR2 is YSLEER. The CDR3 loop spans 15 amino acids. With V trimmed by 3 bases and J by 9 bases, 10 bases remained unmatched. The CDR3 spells CASSQEWRREAEQFF. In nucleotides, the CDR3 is TGCGCCAGCAGCCAGGAATGGAGGCGGGAGGCTGAGCAGTTCTTC.

CDR3 sequence reads: CASSYRQNTEAFF. DNA for the CDR3: TGTGCCAGCAGTTATCGACAAAACACTGAAGCTTTCTTT. The chain combines TRBV6-2 or TRBV6-3 with TRBJ1-1, with D uncertain. CDR1 is MNHEY, CDR2 SVGEGT, per germline. Trimming cost V 3 bases and J 2 bases, with 7 bases left between them. The CDR3 sequence is 13 residues long.

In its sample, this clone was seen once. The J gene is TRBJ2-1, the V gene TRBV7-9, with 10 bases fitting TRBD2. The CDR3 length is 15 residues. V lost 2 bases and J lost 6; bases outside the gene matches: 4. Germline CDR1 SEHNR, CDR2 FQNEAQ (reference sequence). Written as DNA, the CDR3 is TGTGCCAGCAGCTTAAGCGGGAGGGGTACCAATGAGCAGTTCTTC. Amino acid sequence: CASSLSGRGTNEQFF.

The chain's CDR3 is CASSQEGGSEQYF. CDR3 DNA sequence: TGCGCCAGCAGCCAAGAGGGCGGAAGTGAGCAGTACTTC. The rearrangement links TRBV4-3 to TRBJ2-7, with no clear D. The germline V and J ends were trimmed by 0 bases and 7 bases, with 10 bases remaining between them. The CDR3 spans 13 residues. Germline V gene lookup returns CDR1 LGHNA and CDR2 YSLEER.

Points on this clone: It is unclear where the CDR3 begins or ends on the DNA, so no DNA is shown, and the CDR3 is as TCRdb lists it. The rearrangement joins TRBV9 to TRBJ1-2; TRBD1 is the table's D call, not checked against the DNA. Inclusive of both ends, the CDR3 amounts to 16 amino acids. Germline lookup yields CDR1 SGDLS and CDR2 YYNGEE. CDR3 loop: CASSVGGSLSGVGYTF.

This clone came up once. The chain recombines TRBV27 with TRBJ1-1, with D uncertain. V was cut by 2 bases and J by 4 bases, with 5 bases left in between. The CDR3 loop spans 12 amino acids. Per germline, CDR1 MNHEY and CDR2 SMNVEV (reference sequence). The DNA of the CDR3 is TGTGCCAGCAGTTTACGGGGCACTGAAGCTTTCTTT. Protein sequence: CASSLRGTEAFF.

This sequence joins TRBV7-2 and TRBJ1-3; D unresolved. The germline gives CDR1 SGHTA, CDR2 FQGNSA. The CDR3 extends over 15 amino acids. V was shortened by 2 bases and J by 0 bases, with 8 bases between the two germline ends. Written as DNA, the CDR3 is TGTGCCAGCAGCTTACAGGCCAACTCTGGAAACACCATATATTTT. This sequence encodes CASSLQANSGNTIYF.